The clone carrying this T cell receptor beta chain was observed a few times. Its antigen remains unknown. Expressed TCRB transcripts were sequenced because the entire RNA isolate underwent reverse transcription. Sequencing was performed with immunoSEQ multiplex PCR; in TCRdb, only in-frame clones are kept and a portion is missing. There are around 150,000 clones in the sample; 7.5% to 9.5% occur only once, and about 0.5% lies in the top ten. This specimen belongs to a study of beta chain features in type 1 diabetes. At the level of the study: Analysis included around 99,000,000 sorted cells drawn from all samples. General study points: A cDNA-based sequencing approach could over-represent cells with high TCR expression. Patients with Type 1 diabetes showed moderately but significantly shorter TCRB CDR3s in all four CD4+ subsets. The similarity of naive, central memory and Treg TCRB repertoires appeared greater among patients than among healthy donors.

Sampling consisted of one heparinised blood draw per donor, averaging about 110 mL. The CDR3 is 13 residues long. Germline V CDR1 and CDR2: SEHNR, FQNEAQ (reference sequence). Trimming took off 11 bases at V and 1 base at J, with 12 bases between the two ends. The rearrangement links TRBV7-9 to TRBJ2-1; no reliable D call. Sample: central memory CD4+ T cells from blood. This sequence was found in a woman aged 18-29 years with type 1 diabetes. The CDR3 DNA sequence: TGTGCCGGTACGGCGGAATCCTACAATGAGCAGTTCTTC. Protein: CAGTAESYNEQFF.